The T cell receptor (beta chain) described here comes from a study of T cells in Graves' hyperthyroidism and ophthalmopathy. About the study: Before treatment of any kind, peripheral blood was taken at initial diagnosis.

The germline gives CDR1 SNHLY, CDR2 FYNNEI. This CDR3 region has 14 residues. Losses at the gene ends were 7 bases for V and 3 bases for J; bases not matched to a gene: 5. No ophthalmopathy progression within 18 months constituted stable Graves' hyperthyroidism. The hyperthyroidism was newly diagnosed and had lasted under 2 months; the patients were aged 18 to 65. Patients showing uncontrolled infection, other autoimmune disease, pregnancy or lactation were ineligible. Authors of the study amplified TCR beta CDR3 regions from RNA transcripts. HTBI primers were employed in a first-round RT-PCR of the TCR CDR3. MiXCR was run by TCRdb on the multiplex PCR reads, yielding one entry per CDR3 protein. The table shows hundreds of thousands of distinct CDR3 sequences, with about 16% occurring only once.

The sequenced material came from blood. The J gene is TRBJ2-3, the V gene TRBV2; 9 bases fit TRBD2. The sequence came from a woman in her 30s with Graves' hyperthyroidism. CDR3 in amino acids: CASIAGVLTDTQYF. The CDR3 region has the DNA TGTGCCAGCATAGCGGGAGTTTTGACAGATACGCAGTATTTT.